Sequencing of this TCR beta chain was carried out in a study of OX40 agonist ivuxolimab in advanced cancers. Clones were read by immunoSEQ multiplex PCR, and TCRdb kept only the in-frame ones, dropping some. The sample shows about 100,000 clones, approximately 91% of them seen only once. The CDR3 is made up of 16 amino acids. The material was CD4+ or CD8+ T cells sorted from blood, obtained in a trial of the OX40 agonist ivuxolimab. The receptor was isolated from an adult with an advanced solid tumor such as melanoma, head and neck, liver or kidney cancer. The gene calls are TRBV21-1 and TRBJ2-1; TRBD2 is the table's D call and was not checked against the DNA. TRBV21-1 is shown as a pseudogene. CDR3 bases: TGTGCCAGCAGCGAAACCGGGACTGAGGTCCCCAATGAGCAGTTCTTC. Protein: CASSETGTEVPNEQFF.